A single sample gave rise to the 31 T cell receptor beta chains below, sequenced in a study of blood T cells in healthy people across ages. Next came a second PCR, run for about 6 to 12 cycles, which used a sample-barcoded 5' primer along with a J-beta primer mix. TCRdb re-derived calls from the 5' RACE reads in MiXCR, one entry per CDR3 protein. This sample has approximately 800,000 distinct CDR3 sequences, with more than 50% found just once. The specimen sequenced was blood. All receptors derive from a man aged 40-55 years in good health.

Only one count was recorded for this clonotype. V gene TRBV27 combines with J gene TRBJ2-1; D unclear. Trimming stripped 8 bases from V and 9 bases from J, with 8 bases between. Germline CDR1 MNHEY, CDR2 SMNVEV (reference sequence). CDR3 size: 10 residues. The CDR3 reads CASGSPEQFF. The CDR3 DNA follows: TGTGCCAGCGGCTCCCCTGAGCAGTTCTTC.

This chain links TRBV9 with TRBJ1-2; tentative D call: TRBD1 (5 bases). The germline gives CDR1 SGDLS, CDR2 YYNGEE. The CDR3 is 16 amino acids. V gave up 0 bases and J gave up 0 bases, with 12 bases separating them. The DNA for the CDR3 is TGTGCCAGCAGCGTAGCCCCTTCGGGGGCTAACTATGGCTACACCTTC. Amino acids: CASSVAPSGANYGYTF.

This chain joins TRBV21-1 and TRBJ1-2. TRBV21-1 is recorded as a pseudogene. The CDR3 spans 14 residues. The CDR3 reads CASSKGPRHYGYTF. The CDR3 DNA is TGTGCCAGCAGCAAAGGGCCCCGTCACTATGGCTACACCTTC.

This clonotype showed up just a few times. Compared with germline, one end of the junction differs, possibly owing to a read error. The rearrangement links TRBV7-8 to TRBJ2-7; TRBD2 aligns across 9 bases. The CDR3 runs to 15 residues. The germline V gene encodes CDR1 SGHVS and CDR2 FQNEAQ. The CDR3 loop is CASSLRAGGPYEQYF. The CDR3 DNA sequence: TGTGCCAGCAGCTTACGGGCGGGAGGGCCCTATGAGCAGTACTTC.

This clonotype showed up just a few times. The V and J genes are TRBV29-1 and TRBJ2-1; 11 bases match TRBD2. The germline V gene has CDR1 SQVTM and CDR2 ANQGSEA. The CDR3 is 12 residues long. The V gene end was trimmed by 3 bases and the J gene end by 10 bases; junction bases not matched to a gene: 2. In nucleotides, the CDR3 is TGCAGCGTTGAGGGGACTAGCGGAGAGCAGTTCTTC. Its protein is CSVEGTSGEQFF.

This clonotype has just one count. The chain has TRBV29-1 and TRBJ1-2; 8 bases line up with TRBD1. This CDR3 is 15 amino acids long. Germline V gives CDR1 SQVTM, CDR2 ANQGSEA. With V trimmed by 5 bases and J by 6 bases, 14 bases remained unmatched. The chain's CDR3 is CSVNPRDRQQHGYTF. The DNA for the CDR3 is TGCAGCGTTAACCCCCGGGACAGGCAACAACATGGCTACACCTTC.

The chain recombines TRBV5-1 with TRBJ2-4, with a possible D match to TRBD1 (5 bases). The end of the DNA is better explained by TRBJ2-7, so the J call may be wrong. The germline V gene encodes CDR1 SGHRS and CDR2 YFSETQ. This CDR3 is 15 amino acids long. The CDR3 DNA follows: TGCGCCAGCAGCTTGGTTGCAGGGCTCTCCTACGAGCAGTACTTC. Protein: CASSLVAGLSYEQYF.

The V call is TRBV20-1, the J call TRBJ2-1; D may correspond to TRBD1 or TRBD2 (5 bases each). This CDR3 has 18 amino acids. The V end lost 0 bases, the J end lost 3 bases, and 21 bases lay between the germline ends. Germline V CDR1 and CDR2: DFQATT, SNEGSKA (reference sequence). The CDR3 loop is CSAREVGLGGSSYNEQFF. The CDR3 coding sequence is TGCAGTGCTAGAGAAGTTGGCCTTGGGGGTAGCAGCTACAATGAGCAGTTCTTC.

This chain links TRBV7-9 with TRBJ2-7, with D perhaps assigned TRBD1 or TRBD2 (5 bases each). The CDR3 extends over 16 amino acids. V gave up 0 bases and J gave up 0 bases, with 12 bases separating them. Germline CDR1 is SEHNR and CDR2 is FQNEAQ (reference sequence). CDR3 in amino acids: CASSLARGRSSYEQYF. CDR3 sequence (DNA): TGTGCCAGCAGCTTAGCCCGGGGACGGAGCTCCTACGAGCAGTACTTC.

V is TRBV10-3 and J is TRBJ2-3; the match to TRBD2 covers 11 bases. There are 16 residues in the CDR3. Germline CDR1 is ENHRY and CDR2 is SYGVKD. Germline trimming cut 6 bases from V and 2 bases from J; bases unmatched to any gene: 7. The CDR3 is CAISLGTSGITDTQYF. CDR3 nucleotide sequence: TGTGCCATCAGCCTAGGGACTAGCGGAATCACAGATACGCAGTATTTT.

The table lists this clonotype with a count of one. The CDR3 DNA follows: TGTGCCAGCAGCCAGACAGGGGTAACCTACGAGCAGTACTTC. This encodes CASSQTGVTYEQYF. The chain carries TRBV14 and TRBJ2-7, with 8 bases lining up with TRBD1. V lost 3 bases, J lost 2 bases, and 3 bases stayed unmatched. The germline V gene has CDR1 SGHDN and CDR2 FVKESK. CDR3 length: 14 amino acids.

Regarding this clonotype: The junction does not match germline at one end; this may be a read error. This sequence joins TRBV19 and TRBJ2-1; D is unclear. In germline, CDR1 is LNHDA, CDR2 SQIVND (reference sequence). The CDR3 is made up of 15 amino acids. The CDR3 region is CASSIAGFLSNERFF. The DNA for the CDR3 is TGTGCCAGTAGTATAGCTGGCTTCCTTTCCAATGAGCGGTTCTTC.

This clonotype was recorded only once. V is TRBV10-1 and J is TRBJ2-7, with D perhaps TRBD1 (5 bases). This CDR3 is built from 15 residues. The V gene lost 2 bases and the J gene lost 4 bases, with 15 bases spanning the gap. The germline V gene encodes CDR1 WNHNN and CDR2 SYGVQD (reference sequence). This CDR3 is CASSEGPGIEYEQYF. The CDR3 nucleotides read TGCGCCAGCAGTGAGGGGCCAGGGATAGAGTACGAGCAGTACTTC.

The chain is built from TRBV4-3 and TRBJ2-5; 7 bases align to TRBD2. The CDR3 runs to 16 residues. Per the germline V gene, CDR1 is LGHNA and CDR2 is YSLEER. V trimming: 0 bases; J trimming: 9 bases; junction bases outside the gene matches: 13. This CDR3 reads CASSQDGPTVGGAQYF. CDR3 in DNA: TGCGCCAGCAGCCAAGATGGACCAACGGTTGGGGGGGCCCAGTACTTC.

This clonotype has just a few counts. The rearrangement joins TRBV7-2 to TRBJ1-5, with D possibly matching TRBD1 (5 bases). From germline, CDR1 is SGHTA and CDR2 FQGNSA. Trimming took off 3 bases at V and 5 bases at J, with 14 bases between the two ends. CDR3 size: 15 residues. The CDR3 is CASSFQEGRYQPQHF. CDR3 nucleotide sequence: TGTGCCAGCAGCTTCCAGGAGGGGAGGTATCAGCCCCAGCATTTT.

This clonotype has only a few counts. This chain joins TRBV3-1 and TRBJ1-2; TRBD1 might be the D (6 bases). Trimming shortened V by 1 base and J by 8 bases, and 14 bases separated the two germline ends. This CDR3 has 14 residues. CDR1 is LGHDT and CDR2 is YNNKEL in the germline V gene (reference sequence). The DNA for the CDR3 is TGTGCCAGCAGCCAAGTGGTGGACGGGGGCGGCTACACCTTC. Protein: CASSQVVDGGGYTF.

With respect to this clonotype: A read error may explain this, as a much larger clone is one base away. The gene calls are TRBV4-2 and TRBJ2-3; the match to TRBD2 covers 11 bases. CDR1 is LGHNA, CDR2 YNFKEQ, per germline. The CDR3 runs to 15 residues. The ends lost 4 bases at V and 2 bases at J; junction bases unmatched: 2. CDR3 DNA: TGTGCCAGCAGCCCGACTAGCGGGACCACAGATACGCAGTATTTT. This sequence encodes CASSPTSGTTDTQYF.

This clonotype was picked up one time. The chain has TRBV20-1 and TRBJ2-5, with D possibly being TRBD2 (5 bases). The CDR3 covers 12 residues. Trimming cost V 1 base and J 5 bases, with 8 bases left between them. Germline CDR1 and CDR2: DFQATT and SNEGSKA (reference sequence). The CDR3 region has the DNA TGCAGTGCTAGAGTTATAGCGGAGACCCAGTACTTC. Its translation is CSARVIAETQYF.

This clonotype was seen at least ten times. The V call is TRBV20-1, the J call TRBJ2-1; possible D gene TRBD2, 5 bases. In germline, CDR1 is DFQATT, CDR2 SNEGSKA (reference sequence). The germline V and J ends were trimmed by 1 base and 5 bases, with 12 bases remaining between them. CDR3 length: 14 amino acids. This CDR3 reads CSARGWERHNEQFF. The DNA for the CDR3 is TGCAGTGCTAGAGGGTGGGAGCGGCACAATGAGCAGTTCTTC.

The chain uses TRBV5-1 and TRBJ2-1, with D possibly being TRBD2 (6 bases). The germline V gene encodes CDR1 SGHRS and CDR2 YFSETQ. Trimming removed 1 base from V and 9 bases from J, with 14 bases in between. There are 14 residues in the CDR3. The CDR3 loop reads CASSLNAGQGEQFF. In nucleotides, the CDR3 is TGCGCCAGCAGCTTGAACGCGGGGCAGGGTGAGCAGTTCTTC.

This clonotype appeared many times. This chain uses TRBV7-9 with TRBJ1-1; D is undetermined. CDR1 SEHNR and CDR2 FQNEAQ come from the germline V gene (reference sequence). This CDR3 spans 13 amino acids. V gave up 0 bases and J gave up 8 bases, with 10 bases separating them. CDR3 in DNA: TGTGCCAGCAGCTTAGCGCTGGGTGAAGAAGCTTTCTTT. Translating it yields CASSLALGEEAFF. Together with reference TRBV7-9 and TRBJ1-1, the CDR3 gives the full variable domain: DTGVSQNPRHKITKRGQNVTFRCDPISEHNRLYWYRQTLGQGPEFLTYFQNEAQLEKSRLLSDRFSAERPKGSFSTLEIQRTEQGDSAMYLCASSLALGEEAFFGQGTRLTVV.

The chain has TRBV7-6 and TRBJ2-1, with D uncertain. The J call may be faulty, since TRBJ2-7 better matches the DNA end. In germline, CDR1 is SGHVS, CDR2 FNYEAQ. The CDR3 has 15 amino acids. This CDR3 is CASSLSFSSYNEQYF. The CDR3 nucleotides read TGTGCCAGCAGCTTGAGTTTCAGCTCCTACAATGAGCAGTACTTC.

The V call is TRBV7-3, the J call TRBJ1-6, with 8 bases identical to TRBD1. The CDR3 has 15 residues. V shed 2 bases, J shed 6 bases, and the junction held 3 bases outside the gene matches. Per germline, CDR1 SGHTA and CDR2 FQGTGA. CDR3 in DNA: TGTGCCAGCAGCTTAGACAGGGGTGGTAATTCACCCCTCCACTTT. Protein product: CASSLDRGGNSPLHF.

The chain recombines TRBV7-3 with TRBJ2-3; unclear D gene. V lost 3 bases and J 1 base, leaving 14 bases between the germline ends. CDR1 and CDR2 (germline): SGHTA, FQGTGA. CDR3 length: 16 residues. The CDR3 protein is CASSFDGYRCTDTQYF. The CDR3 DNA follows: TGTGCCAGCAGCTTCGATGGGTACCGATGCACAGATACGCAGTATTTT. The variable domain in full, with the rest retrieved from reference TRBV7-3 and TRBJ2-3, is GAGVSQTPSNKVTEKGKYVELRCDPISGHTALYWYRQSLGQGPEFLIYFQGTGAADDSGLPNDRFFAVRPEGSVSTLKIQRTERGDSAVYLCASSFDGYRCTDTQYFGPGTRLTVL.

V and J are TRBV9 and TRBJ2-1; D gene ambiguous. The V end was cut by 0 bases, the J end by 7 bases, with 14 bases between. The CDR3 contains 15 residues. Germline V lookup: CDR1 SGDLS, CDR2 YYNGEE. The CDR3 nucleotides are TGTGCCAGCAGCGTAGAACTCCTAGGTTGGAATGAGCAGTTCTTC. Encoded protein: CASSVELLGWNEQFF.

This clonotype was counted only a few times. The chain combines TRBV5-1 with TRBJ1-1; D not certain. The germline gives CDR1 SGHRS, CDR2 YFSETQ. Trimming stripped 0 bases from V and 0 bases from J, with 12 bases between. The CDR3 contains 16 residues. The CDR3 region has the DNA TGCGCCAGCAGCTTGGATCAGGCAGCCCTGAACACTGAAGCTTTCTTT. Its translation: CASSLDQAALNTEAFF.

This chain links TRBV29-1 with TRBJ1-2; D is perhaps TRBD1 (6 bases). The CDR3 covers 11 residues. The V gene lost 5 bases and the J gene lost 6 bases, with 10 bases spanning the gap. Per the germline V gene, CDR1 is SQVTM and CDR2 is ANQGSEA. CDR3 amino acids: CSVPGADGYTF. Here the CDR3 DNA reads TGCAGCGTTCCGGGGGCGGATGGCTACACCTTC.

The chain has TRBV24-1 and TRBJ2-3; possible D gene TRBD2, 6 bases. Germline values: CDR1 KGHDR, CDR2 SFDVKD. The CDR3 sequence is 14 residues long. V was trimmed by 9 bases and J by 0 bases, leaving 12 bases between them. CDR3 nucleotides: TGTGCCACCGCGAGGGAGGCTAGCACAGATACGCAGTATTTT. This gives the protein CATAREASTDTQYF.

The sample holds a few counts of this clonotype. V and J are TRBV27 and TRBJ2-7, with D possibly TRBD2 on 5 matching bases. V shed 8 bases and J shed 3 bases, with 11 bases lying between them. Per the germline V gene, CDR1 is MNHEY and CDR2 is SMNVEV (reference sequence). The length of the CDR3 is 12 residues. The CDR3 nucleotides are TGTGCCAGCCGGGGTTTGAACTACGAGCAGTACTTC. Amino acid sequence: CASRGLNYEQYF.

The chain recombines TRBV7-3 with TRBJ1-2; no clear D gene. Germline CDR1 and CDR2: SGHTA and FQGTGA. The CDR3 contains 14 residues. Trimming shortened V by 0 bases and J by 7 bases, and 12 bases separated the two germline ends. The DNA of the CDR3 is TGTGCCAGCAGCTTAACGTCTCTTGTCGGTGGCTACACCTTC. This sequence encodes CASSLTSLVGGYTF.

This clonotype occurred a few times. This sequence joins TRBV20-1 and TRBJ1-5; D perhaps matches TRBD1 (5 bases). Germline assignment: CDR1 DFQATT and CDR2 SNEGSKA (reference sequence). Between the trimmed V and J ends, which lost 6 bases and 7 bases, there was a span of 16 bases. The CDR3 is made up of 13 amino acids. CDR3 protein: CSATPTVGQPQHF. CDR3 sequence (DNA): TGCAGTGCAACCCCGACAGTGGGCCAGCCCCAGCATTTT.